The 8 T cell receptor beta chains in this list originate from one sample, sequenced in a study of Graves' ophthalmopathy and Graves' hyperthyroidism. RNA transcripts served as template for amplifying TCR beta CDR3 sequences. Following a first-round RT-PCR that used HTBI primers, a second-round multiplex PCR was carried out. TCRdb ran MiXCR on the multiplex PCR reads and lists one entry per CDR3 protein. The data hold about 400,000 distinct CDR3 sequences, with approximately 16% observed a single time. Sequenced: peripheral blood. The receptors stem from a woman aged 18-29 years with Graves' ophthalmopathy.

This clonotype was counted many times. CDR3 residues: CASSFYSGGQETQYF. Written as DNA, the CDR3 is TGTGCCAGCAGTTTTTACAGCGGAGGGCAAGAGACCCAGTACTTC. The chain joins TRBV27 to TRBJ2-5; maybe TRBD2 (6 bases). Looked up from germline, CDR1 is MNHEY and CDR2 is SMNVEV (reference sequence). Trimming took off 3 bases at V and 2 bases at J, with 13 bases between the two ends. The CDR3 length is 15 residues.

This clonotype occurred a few times. The genes are TRBV4-2 and TRBJ2-5; perhaps TRBD2 as D (6 bases). With 3 bases removed from V and 4 bases from J, the gap between germline ends came to 18 bases. The CDR3 extends over 16 amino acids. CDR1 LGHNA and CDR2 YNFKEQ come from the germline V gene. The DNA of the CDR3 is TGTGCCAGCAGCCAGGGCCGTGGCTCCGGGGGAGAGACCCAGTACTTC. Translating it yields CASSQGRGSGGETQYF.

Ten or more counts support this clonotype. The V and J genes are TRBV19 and TRBJ1-5; no definite D call. CDR1 and CDR2 (germline): LNHDA, SQIVND (reference sequence). The CDR3 sequence is 12 residues long. V gave up 3 bases and J gave up 6 bases, with 6 bases separating them. The CDR3 here is CASSMTGQPQHF. In DNA, the CDR3 is TGTGCCAGTAGTATGACCGGTCAGCCCCAGCATTTT. Complete variable domain (other parts from reference TRBV19 and TRBJ1-5): DGGITQSPKYLFRKEGQNVTLSCEQNLNHDAMYWYRQDPGQGLRLIYYSQIVNDFQKGDIAEGYSVSREKKESFPLTVTSAQKNPTAFYLCASSMTGQPQHFGDGTRLSIL.

The CDR3 bases are TGTGCCAGCAGTCGGCAGGTAGGGGCTAAGAACACTGAAGCTTTCTTT. This codes for CASSRQVGAKNTEAFF. The rearrangement links TRBV27 to TRBJ1-1; tentative D call: TRBD1 (5 bases). Germline CDR1 reads MNHEY; CDR2 reads SMNVEV (reference sequence). The CDR3 is made up of 16 amino acids. Trimming cost V 5 bases and J 1 base, with 17 bases left between them.

This clonotype was counted between two and nine times. The rearrangement joins TRBV28 to TRBJ2-7; the D call may be TRBD1 or TRBD2 (5 bases each). V was cut by 5 bases and J by 6 bases, with 17 bases left in between. This CDR3 region has 14 residues. Germline V CDR1 and CDR2: MDHEN, SYDVKM. As DNA, the CDR3 is TGTGCCAGCAGTCCGTCCGGGGCGAGGCCCGAGCAGTACTTC. Its translation: CASSPSGARPEQYF.

At least ten counts were recorded for this clonotype. The genes are TRBV9 and TRBJ2-7, with D tentatively TRBD1 or TRBD2 (5 bases each). Germline values: CDR1 SGDLS, CDR2 YYNGEE. The CDR3 runs 14 residues. The ends were cut back, 2 bases at V and 3 bases at J, with 12 bases in the middle. This CDR3 is CASSVRGSNYEQYF. Here the CDR3 DNA reads TGTGCCAGCAGCGTTCGGGGCAGTAACTACGAGCAGTACTTC.

This clonotype occurred many times. The gene calls are TRBV7-2 and TRBJ2-7, with unresolved D. The CDR3 contains 11 residues. Trimming took 2 bases from V and 6 from J, leaving 5 bases between them. CDR1 and CDR2 (germline): SGHTA, FQGNSA. The CDR3 reads CASSLNAEQYF. In DNA, the CDR3 is TGTGCCAGCAGCTTAAATGCCGAGCAGTACTTC.

The table lists this clonotype with many counts. J is TRBJ2-5 and V is TRBV6-1, with 9 positions matching TRBD1. CDR3 length: 15 residues. V trimming: 4 bases; J trimming: 2 bases; junction bases outside the gene matches: 5. Germline V gives CDR1 MNHNS, CDR2 SASEGT. The DNA of the CDR3 is TGTGCCAGCAGTGGGACAGGGGAGGGGCAAGAGACCCAGTACTTC. It codes for CASSGTGEGQETQYF.